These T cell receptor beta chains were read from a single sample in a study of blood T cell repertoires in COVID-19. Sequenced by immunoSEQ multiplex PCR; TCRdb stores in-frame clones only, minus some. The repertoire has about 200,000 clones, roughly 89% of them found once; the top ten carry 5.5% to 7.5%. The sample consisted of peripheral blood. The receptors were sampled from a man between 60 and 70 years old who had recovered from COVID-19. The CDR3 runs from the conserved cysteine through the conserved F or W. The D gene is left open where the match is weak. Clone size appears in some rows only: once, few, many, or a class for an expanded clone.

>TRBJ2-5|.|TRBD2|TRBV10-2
TGCGCCAGCACCCTAGCGGGAGCTGAGACCCAGTACTTC
CASTLAGAETQYF
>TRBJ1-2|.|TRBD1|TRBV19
TGTGCCAGCCGGACGTTGGGGACAGGGCCCGCTAACTATGGCTACACCTTC
CASRTLGTGPANYGYTF
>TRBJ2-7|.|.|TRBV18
TGTGCCAGCTCACCTGACGGGACTTCCTACGAGCAGTACTTC
CASSPDGTSYEQYF
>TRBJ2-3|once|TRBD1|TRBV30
TGTGCCTGGAGCCTGACAGGGGGAGCTCGCGCAGATACGCAGTATTTT
CAWSLTGGARADTQYF
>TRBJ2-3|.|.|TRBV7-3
TGTGCCAGCAGCTTATCCCCACAGGGTCGCGATACGCAGTATTTT
CASSLSPQGRDTQYF
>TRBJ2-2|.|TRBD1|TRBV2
TGTGCCAGCAGTGAAAGACAGGGCGACTTAGGCGGGGAGCTGTTTTTT
CASSERQGDLGGELFF
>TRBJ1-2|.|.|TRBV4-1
TGCGCCAGCAGCCAGGGGGGACGGCGCTATGGCTACACCTTC
CASSQGGRRYGYTF
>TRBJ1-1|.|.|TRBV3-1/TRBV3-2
TGTGCCAGCAGCCAAGATCCGAACAGGGTGAATGAAGCTTTCTTT
CASSQDPNRVNEAFF
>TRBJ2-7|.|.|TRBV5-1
TGCGCCAGCAGCTTGGAAATAGGAGGGACCGAGCAGTACTTC
CASSLEIGGTEQYF
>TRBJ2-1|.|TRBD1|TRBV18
TGTGCCAGCTCACCCTCTTGGACAGGGTCAGGTCGGGAGCAGTTCTTC
CASSPSWTGSGREQFF
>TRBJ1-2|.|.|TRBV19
TGTGCCAGTAGAGGGGTTCCTAACTATGGCTACACCTTC
CASRGVPNYGYTF
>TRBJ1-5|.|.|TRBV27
TGTGCCAGCAGACCCGCGGGGAGCAATCAGCCCCAGCATTTT
CASRPAGSNQPQHF
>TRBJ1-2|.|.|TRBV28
TGTGCCAGCAGTACCTCTGGGGGCCGAGAGGGCTATGGCTACACCTTC
CASSTSGGREGYGYTF
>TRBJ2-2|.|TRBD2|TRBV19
TGTGCCAGTAGTACGGGACTAGCGGTCACCGGGGAGCTGTTTTTT
CASSTGLAVTGELFF
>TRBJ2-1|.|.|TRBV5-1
TGCGCCAGCAGCTTCGGGACTCCGGAGCAGTTCTTC
CASSFGTPEQFF
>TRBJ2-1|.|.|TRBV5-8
TGTGCCAGCAGCTTGTTGCGGGTTTCACTTAGGGAGTTCTTC
CASSLLRVSLREFF
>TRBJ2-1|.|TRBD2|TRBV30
TGTGCCTGGATTCTAGCGGGGGGATACAATGAGCAGTTCTTC
CAWILAGGYNEQFF
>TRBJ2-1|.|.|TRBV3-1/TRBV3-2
TGTGCCAGCAGCCAAGATCTAAGGTCGCCAGGGTTCTTC
CASSQDLRSPGFF
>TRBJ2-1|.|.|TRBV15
TGTGCCACCAGCAGAGGAGAATACGAGCAGTTCTTC
CATSRGEYEQFF
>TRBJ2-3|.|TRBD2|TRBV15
TGTGCCACCAGCAAAGGACTAGCGGGAAGCACAGATACGCAGTATTTT
CATSKGLAGSTDTQYF
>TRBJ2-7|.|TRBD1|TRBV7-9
TGTGCCAGCAGCTTAGCCACGACAGGGAACGAGCAGTACTTC
CASSLATTGNEQYF
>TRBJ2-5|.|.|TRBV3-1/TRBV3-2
TGTGCCAGCAGCCAAAGGACAGACCAAGAGACCCAGTACTTC
CASSQRTDQETQYF
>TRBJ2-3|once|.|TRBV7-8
TGTGCCAGCAGCTTAAGGGGTTTAGGTACGCAGTATTTT
CASSLRGLGTQYF
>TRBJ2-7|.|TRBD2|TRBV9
TGTGCCAGCAGCAACCGACTAGCGGGAGACGAGCAGTACTTC
CASSNRLAGDEQYF
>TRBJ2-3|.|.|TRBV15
TGTGCCACCAGCAGAGATCTCTTAGCGCGCACGCAGTATTTT
CATSRDLLARTQYF
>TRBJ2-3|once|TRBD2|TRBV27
TGTGCCAGCAGTTTATCCCGACTAGCGTTTAGCACAGATACGCAGTATTTT
CASSLSRLAFSTDTQYF
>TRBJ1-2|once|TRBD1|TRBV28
TGTGCCAGCAGTTCCTCGGGGACAGGGGACATCTATGGCTACACCTTC
CASSSSGTGDIYGYTF
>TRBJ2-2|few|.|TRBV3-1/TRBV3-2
TGTGCCAGTAACAGGAACACCGGGGAGCTGTTTTTT
CASNRNTGELFF
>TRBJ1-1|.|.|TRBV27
TGTGCCAGCAGTTGGGGGGGCAACACTGAAGCTTTCTTT
CASSWGGNTEAFF
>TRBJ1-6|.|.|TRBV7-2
TGTGCCAGCAGCATACAGGTTGGAGATTCACCCCTCCACTTT
CASSIQVGDSPLHF
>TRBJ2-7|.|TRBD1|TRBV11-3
TGTGCCAGCAGCCCTAGACAGGGGGAGGGATACGAGCAGTACTTC
CASSPRQGEGYEQYF
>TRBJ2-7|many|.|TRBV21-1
TGTGCCAGCAGCAAAGTCGACGGGAGCTTTATCTACGAGCAGTACTTC
CASSKVDGSFIYEQYF
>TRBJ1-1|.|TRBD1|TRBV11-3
TGTGCCAGCAGCTTAGCCTCTACAGGGGGGAACACTGAAGCTTTCTTT
CASSLASTGGNTEAFF
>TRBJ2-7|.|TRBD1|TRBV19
TGTGCCAGTAATACGGCAGGGGGATTTCCCTACGAGCAGTACTTC
CASNTAGGFPYEQYF
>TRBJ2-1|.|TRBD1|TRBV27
TGTGCCACCGGACAGGGCTCCTACAATGAGCAGTTCTTC
CATGQGSYNEQFF
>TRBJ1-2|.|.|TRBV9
TGTGCCAGCAGCGTAGCTACGACGGGGGGGCGCTCTTATGGCTACACCTTC
CASSVATTGGRSYGYTF
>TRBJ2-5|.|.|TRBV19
TGTGCCAGTAGGAACCGACAGGAGGAGACCCAGTACTTC
CASRNRQEETQYF
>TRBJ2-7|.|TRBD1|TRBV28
TGTGCCAGCATCGAGTGGACAGGGGGCTACGAGCAGTACTTC
CASIEWTGGYEQYF
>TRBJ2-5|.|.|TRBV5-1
TGCGCCAGCAGCTTGGGGGACAAATACACCCTTCAAGAGACCCAGTACTTC
CASSLGDKYTLQETQYF
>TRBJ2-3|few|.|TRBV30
TGTGCCTGGAATACTCAAGAGACTACGCTGTATTTT
CAWNTQETTLYF
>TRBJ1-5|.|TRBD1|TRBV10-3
TGTGCCATCAGTTCAGGGAGCGGGACAGGGGGCGAAGGCAATCAGCCCCAGCATTTT
CAISSGSGTGGEGNQPQHF
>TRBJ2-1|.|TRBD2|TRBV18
TGTGCCAGCTTCCTCGGACTAGCGGGGGAAAATGAGCAGTTCTTC
CASFLGLAGENEQFF